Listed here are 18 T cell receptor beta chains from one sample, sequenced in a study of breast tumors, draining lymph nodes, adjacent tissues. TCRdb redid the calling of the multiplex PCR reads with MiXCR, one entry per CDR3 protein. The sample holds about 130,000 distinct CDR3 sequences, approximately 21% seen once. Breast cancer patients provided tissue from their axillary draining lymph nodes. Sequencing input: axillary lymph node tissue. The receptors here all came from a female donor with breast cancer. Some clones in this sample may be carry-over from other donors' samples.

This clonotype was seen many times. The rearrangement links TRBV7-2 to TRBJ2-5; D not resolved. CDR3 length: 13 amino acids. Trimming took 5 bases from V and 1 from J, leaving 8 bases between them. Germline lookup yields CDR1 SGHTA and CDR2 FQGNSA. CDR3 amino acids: CASSLGIQETQYF. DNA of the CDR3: TGTGCCAGCAGCCTAGGCATCCAAGAGACCCAGTACTTC.

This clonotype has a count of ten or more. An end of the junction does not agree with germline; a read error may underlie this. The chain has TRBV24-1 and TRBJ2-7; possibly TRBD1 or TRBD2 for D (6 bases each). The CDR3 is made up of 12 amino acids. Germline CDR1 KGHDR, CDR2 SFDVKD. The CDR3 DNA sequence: TGTGCCACCAGTGACCCAGGGGACTTTTTCCACTTC. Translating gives CATSDPGDFFHF.

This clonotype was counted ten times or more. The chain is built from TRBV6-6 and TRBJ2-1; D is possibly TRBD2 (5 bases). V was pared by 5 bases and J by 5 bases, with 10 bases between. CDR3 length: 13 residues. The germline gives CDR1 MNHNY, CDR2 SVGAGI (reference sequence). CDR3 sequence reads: CASSRGTNNEQFF. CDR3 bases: TGTGCCAGCAGTCGGGGAACCAACAATGAGCAGTTCTTC.

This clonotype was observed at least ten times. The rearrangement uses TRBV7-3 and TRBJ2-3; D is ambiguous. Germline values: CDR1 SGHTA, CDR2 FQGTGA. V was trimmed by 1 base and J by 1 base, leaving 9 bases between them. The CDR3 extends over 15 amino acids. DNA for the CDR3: TGTGCCAGCAGCTTAAGTGGCTTCGGCACAGATACGCAGTATTTT. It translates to CASSLSGFGTDTQYF.

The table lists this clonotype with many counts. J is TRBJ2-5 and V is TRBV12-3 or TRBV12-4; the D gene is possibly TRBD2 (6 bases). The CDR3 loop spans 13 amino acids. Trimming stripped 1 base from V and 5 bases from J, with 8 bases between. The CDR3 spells CASSLGGVETQYF. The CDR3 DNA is TGTGCCAGCAGTTTAGGGGGGGTGGAGACCCAGTACTTC.

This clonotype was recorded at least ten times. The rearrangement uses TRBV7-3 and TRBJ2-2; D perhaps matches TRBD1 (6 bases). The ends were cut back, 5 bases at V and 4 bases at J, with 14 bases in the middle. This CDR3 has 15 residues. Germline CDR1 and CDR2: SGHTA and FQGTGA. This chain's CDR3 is CASSPYRQATGELFF. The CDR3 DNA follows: TGTGCCAGCAGCCCATACCGACAGGCCACCGGGGAGCTGTTTTTT. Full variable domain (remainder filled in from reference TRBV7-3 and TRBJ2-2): GAGVSQTPSNKVTEKGKYVELRCDPISGHTALYWYRQSLGQGPEFLIYFQGTGAADDSGLPNDRFFAVRPEGSVSTLKIQRTERGDSAVYLCASSPYRQATGELFFGEGSRLTVL.

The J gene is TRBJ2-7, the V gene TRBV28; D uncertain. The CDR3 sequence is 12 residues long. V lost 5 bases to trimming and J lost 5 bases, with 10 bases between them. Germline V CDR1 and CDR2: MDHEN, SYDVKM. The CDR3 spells CASSPQVDEQYF. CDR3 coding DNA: TGTGCCAGCAGTCCCCAGGTGGACGAGCAGTACTTC.

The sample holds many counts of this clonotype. The CDR3 region has the DNA TGCAGTGCTAGAGATAGTTTTGGTACGCAGTATTTT. It codes for CSARDSFGTQYF. The chain carries TRBV20-1 and TRBJ2-3; D is ambiguous. V was shortened by 0 bases and J by 8 bases, with 9 bases between the two germline ends. Germline V lookup: CDR1 DFQATT, CDR2 SNEGSKA (reference sequence). The CDR3 loop spans 12 amino acids.

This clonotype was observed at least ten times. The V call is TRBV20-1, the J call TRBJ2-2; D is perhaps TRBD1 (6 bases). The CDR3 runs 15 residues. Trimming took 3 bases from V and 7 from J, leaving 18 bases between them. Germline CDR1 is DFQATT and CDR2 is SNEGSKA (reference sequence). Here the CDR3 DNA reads TGCAGTGCTAGTGGGGTGGGGGCGACGGACGGGGAGCTGTTTTTT. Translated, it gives CSASGVGATDGELFF.

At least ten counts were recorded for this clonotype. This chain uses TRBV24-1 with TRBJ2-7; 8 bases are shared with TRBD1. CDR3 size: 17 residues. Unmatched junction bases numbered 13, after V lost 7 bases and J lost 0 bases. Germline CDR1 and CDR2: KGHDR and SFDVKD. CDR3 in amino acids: CATSALVLDRASYEQYF. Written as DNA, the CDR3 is TGTGCCACCAGCGCCCTCGTATTGGACAGGGCCTCCTACGAGCAGTACTTC.

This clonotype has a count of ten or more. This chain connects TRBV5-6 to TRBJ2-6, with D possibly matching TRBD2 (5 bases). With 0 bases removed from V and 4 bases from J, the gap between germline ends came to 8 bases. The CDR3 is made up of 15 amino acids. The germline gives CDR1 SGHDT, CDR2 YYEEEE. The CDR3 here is CASSLVGAGANVLTF. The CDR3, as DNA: TGTGCCAGCAGCTTGGTGGGAGCCGGGGCCAACGTCCTGACTTTC. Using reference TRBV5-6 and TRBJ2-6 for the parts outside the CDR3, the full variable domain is DAGVTQSPTHLIKTRGQQVTLRCSPKSGHDTVSWYQQALGQGPQFIFQYYEEEERQRGNFPDRFSGHQFPNYSSELNVNALLLGDSALYLCASSLVGAGANVLTFGAGSRLTVL.

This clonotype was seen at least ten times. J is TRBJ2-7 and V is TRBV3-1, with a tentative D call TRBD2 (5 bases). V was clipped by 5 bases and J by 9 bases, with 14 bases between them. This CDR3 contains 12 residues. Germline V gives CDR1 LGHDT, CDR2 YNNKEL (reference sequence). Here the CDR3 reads CASSTRTSGQYF. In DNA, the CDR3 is TGTGCCAGCAGCACTCGAACGAGCGGGCAGTACTTC.

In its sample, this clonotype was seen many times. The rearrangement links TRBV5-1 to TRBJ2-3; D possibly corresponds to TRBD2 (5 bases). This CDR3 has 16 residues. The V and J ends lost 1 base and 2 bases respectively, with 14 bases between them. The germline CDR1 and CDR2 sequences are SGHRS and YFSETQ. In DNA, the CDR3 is TGCGCCAGCAGCTTGCGGTTTTCGGGGATCACAGATACGCAGTATTTT. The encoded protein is CASSLRFSGITDTQYF.

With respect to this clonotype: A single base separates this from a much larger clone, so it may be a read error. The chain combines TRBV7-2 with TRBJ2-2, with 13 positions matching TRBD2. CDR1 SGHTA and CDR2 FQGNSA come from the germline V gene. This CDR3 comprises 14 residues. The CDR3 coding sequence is TGTGCCAGCGGACTAGCGGGAGCTACCGGGGAGCTGCTTTTT. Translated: CASGLAGATGELLF.

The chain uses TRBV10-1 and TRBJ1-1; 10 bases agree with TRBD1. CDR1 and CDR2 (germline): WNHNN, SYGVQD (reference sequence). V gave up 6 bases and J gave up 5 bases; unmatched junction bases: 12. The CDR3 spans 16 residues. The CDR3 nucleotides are TGCGCCAGCAGCCCCGGGGGACAGGGGCGGGGGACTGAAGCTTTCTTT. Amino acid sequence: CASSPGGQGRGTEAFF.

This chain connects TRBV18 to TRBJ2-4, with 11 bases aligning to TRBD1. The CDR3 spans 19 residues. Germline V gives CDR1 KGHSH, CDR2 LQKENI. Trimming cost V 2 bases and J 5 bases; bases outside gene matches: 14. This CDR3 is CASSPAWTGGTAVENIQYF. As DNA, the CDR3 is TGTGCCAGCTCACCAGCCTGGACAGGGGGCACAGCGGTGGAAAACATTCAGTACTTC.

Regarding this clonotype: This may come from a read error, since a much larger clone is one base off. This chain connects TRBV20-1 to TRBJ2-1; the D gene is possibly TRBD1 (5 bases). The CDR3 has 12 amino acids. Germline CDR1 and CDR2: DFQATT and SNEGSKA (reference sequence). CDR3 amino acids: CSASQGYNEQLF. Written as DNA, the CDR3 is TGCAGTGCTAGTCAGGGATACAATGAGCAGCTCTTC.

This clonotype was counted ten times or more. CDR3 DNA: TGCAGCGTTGAAGCCTCTCACCCCGGGACCACAGGTCCCACCTACGAGCAGTACTTC. Residues: CSVEASHPGTTGPTYEQYF. The V gene is TRBV29-1, the J gene TRBJ2-7; either TRBD1 or TRBD2 may supply D (5 bases each). V was clipped by 1 base and J by 2 bases, with 27 bases between them. CDR3 size: 19 residues. Germline CDR1 SQVTM, CDR2 ANQGSEA.